These T cell receptor beta chains were read from a single sample in a study of response to subunit inactivated influenza vaccine. A single record per CDR3 protein comes from TCRdb applying MiXCR to the RT-PCR reads. The sample includes more than 450,000 distinct CDR3 sequences, approximately 12% of them seen just once. The sample in question was PBMCs from blood, obtained on the day of vaccination. Every receptor here comes from a man in his fifties or sixties who received an inactivated influenza vaccine. CDR3s include the opening cysteine and the closing phenylalanine or tryptophan. A D gene is named only where the DNA matches it firmly. Only some rows state a clone size, as once, few, many or a class for expanded clones.

TRBJ1-4,TRBD1,TRBV7-2,-,CASSFDRGRNEKLFF,TGTGCCAGCAGCTTCGACAGGGGGAGGAATGAAAAACTGTTTTTT
TRBJ2-1,TRBD2,TRBV20-1,many,CSADREGLAGNEQFF,TGCAGTGCTGACCGAGAGGGACTAGCTGGCAATGAGCAGTTCTTC
TRBJ2-3,-,TRBV7-2,-,CASSLRSFTDTQYF,TGTGCCAGCAGCCTGAGAAGTTTCACAGATACGCAGTATTTT
TRBJ2-5,-,TRBV7-8,-,CASSLSGSYQETQYF,TGTGCCAGCAGCTTATCGGGGTCGTACCAAGAGACCCAGTACTTC
TRBJ2-3,TRBD2,TRBV4-3,-,CASSQDIGTSGYTDTQYF,TGCGCCAGCAGCCAAGATATCGGGACTAGCGGGTACACAGATACGCAGTATTTT
TRBJ1-1,TRBD1,TRBV3-1,many,CASSQITGAAGAFF,TGTGCCAGCAGCCAAATCACAGGGGCCGCAGGGGCTTTCTTT
TRBJ2-3,TRBD2,TRBV10-3,-,CATVRGLAGGVTDTQYF,TGTGCCACCGTAAGGGGACTAGCGGGGGGAGTTACAGATACGCAGTATTTT
TRBJ2-3,TRBD2,TRBV4-2,-,CASSPRLAGGWGDTQYF,TGTGCCAGCAGCCCCCGACTAGCGGGTGGCTGGGGAGATACGCAGTATTTT
TRBJ2-3,-,TRBV7-9,few,CASSLVQGPTDTQYF,TGTGCCAGCAGCTTAGTTCAGGGCCCCACAGATACGCAGTATTTT
TRBJ2-3,TRBD2,TRBV5-1,-,CASSSGLTSGETDTQYF,TGCGCCAGCAGCTCCGGACTGACTAGCGGGGAGACAGATACGCAGTATTTT
TRBJ2-1,-,TRBV4-3,few,CASSQEPSTVYSNEQFF,TGCGCCAGCAGCCAAGAACCGTCAACAGTATATTCCAATGAGCAGTTCTTC
TRBJ2-5,-,TRBV3-1,once,CASSQVRAPQETQYF,TGTGCCAGCAGCCAAGTTCGAGCTCCTCAAGAGACCCAGTACTTC
TRBJ1-1,-,TRBV19,few,CASLPRRMNTEAFF,TGTGCCAGTCTTCCTCGACGGATGAACACTGAAGCTTTCTTT
TRBJ2-5,-,TRBV7-9,-,CASDQVGQQTQETQYF,TGTGCCAGCGACCAAGTCGGGCAGCAGACCCAAGAGACCCAGTACTTC
TRBJ2-7,-,TRBV3-1,few,CASSQVPTYEQYF,TGTGCCAGCAGCCAGGTTCCTACCTACGAGCAGTACTTC
TRBJ2-2,TRBD1,TRBV6-5,-,CASSYSSQGAGELFF,TGTGCCAGCAGTTACTCGAGTCAGGGGGCCGGGGAGCTGTTTTTT
TRBJ2-6,-,TRBV3-1,few,CASSLVPFSGANVLTF,TGTGCCAGCAGCCTCGTACCTTTCTCTGGGGCCAACGTCCTGACTTTC
TRBJ2-7,TRBD2,TRBV18,-,CASSPTSGALGEQYF,TGTGCCAGCTCACCAACTAGCGGGGCCTTGGGAGAGCAGTACTTC
TRBJ2-1,TRBD2,TRBV14,many,CASSRPPGGFYNEQFF,TGTGCCAGCAGCCGGCCGCCGGGGGGATTTTACAATGAGCAGTTCTTC
TRBJ2-5,-,TRBV5-1,-,CASGPAGAFPVAQYF,TGCGCCAGCGGCCCGGCGGGGGCCTTCCCTGTGGCCCAGTACTTC
TRBJ2-7,-,TRBV7-9,-,CASGQFLSYEQYF,TGTGCCAGCGGACAGTTTCTCTCCTACGAGCAGTACTTC
TRBJ1-2,-,TRBV11-2,many,CASSLGVQGNGYTF,TGTGCCAGCAGCTTAGGCGTCCAGGGAAACGGCTACACCTTC
TRBJ1-2,-,TRBV6-2/TRBV6-3,few,CASSYPNYGYTF,TGTGCCAGCAGTTACCCAAACTATGGCTACACCTTC
TRBJ2-4,TRBD2,TRBV7-2,few,CASSTRLAGNIQYF,TGTGCCAGCAGCACACGACTAGCTGGAAACATTCAGTACTTC
TRBJ2-2,-,TRBV12-3/TRBV12-4,many,CASSLGGPNTGELFF,TGTGCCAGCAGCTTAGGTGGCCCGAACACCGGGGAGCTGTTTTTT
TRBJ2-5,-,TRBV20-1,-,CSARDGGGAETQYF,TGCAGTGCTAGAGACGGCGGCGGCGCGGAGACCCAGTACTTC
TRBJ1-2,TRBD1,TRBV28,many,CASSLFSPGQGYGYTF,TGTGCCAGCAGTTTATTCTCCCCGGGACAGGGGTATGGCTACACCTTC
TRBJ2-3,-,TRBV5-1,few,CASSLSTGATDTQYF,TGCGCCAGCAGCTTGTCTACGGGGGCCACAGATACGCAGTATTTT
TRBJ2-5,TRBD2,TRBV5-1,few,CASSIAGTRQETQYF,TGCGCCAGCAGCATAGCCGGGACTAGGCAAGAGACCCAGTACTTC
TRBJ2-5,-,TRBV11-2,few,CASSLVRTTIPQETQYF,TGTGCCAGCAGCTTAGTACGGACGACGATACCCCAAGAGACCCAGTACTTC
TRBJ2-1,TRBD2,TRBV12-3/TRBV12-4,few,CASSPDGGGYNEQFF,TGTGCCAGCAGTCCGGACGGCGGGGGATACAATGAGCAGTTCTTC
TRBJ2-3,TRBD2,TRBV18,few,CASSPFRVSGGPEFTDTQYF,TGTGCCAGCTCGCCATTTAGGGTGAGCGGGGGGCCGGAATTCACAGATACGCAGTATTTT
TRBJ1-4,TRBD1,TRBV9,few,CASSDRQGANEKLFF,TGTGCCAGCAGCGACCGACAGGGCGCTAATGAAAAACTGTTTTTT
TRBJ2-4,TRBD1,TRBV20-1,-,CSARDDRGRRNIQYF,TGCAGTGCTAGAGACGACAGGGGGCGCAGAAACATTCAGTACTTC
TRBJ1-1,-,TRBV29-1,few,CSVEDGRDTEAFF,TGCAGCGTTGAGGACGGGCGCGACACTGAAGCTTTCTTT
TRBJ2-5,TRBD2,TRBV7-8,many,CASSFLAGQETQYF,TGTGCCAGCAGCTTCCTAGCGGGTCAAGAGACCCAGTACTTC
TRBJ1-2,-,TRBV14,-,CASSPYQGGSYTF,TGTGCCAGCAGCCCCTATCAGGGAGGGAGCTACACCTTC
TRBJ2-7,-,TRBV27,-,CASTNSPHHEQYF,TGTGCCAGCACCAACTCCCCCCACCACGAGCAGTACTTC
TRBJ2-2,-,TRBV7-9,few,CASSTSGRTNTGELFF,TGTGCCAGCAGCACTAGTGGCAGGACGAACACCGGGGAGCTGTTTTTT
TRBJ2-1,-,TRBV6-1,few,CASRGTWFYNEQFF,TGTGCCAGCCGGGGGACATGGTTCTACAATGAGCAGTTCTTC